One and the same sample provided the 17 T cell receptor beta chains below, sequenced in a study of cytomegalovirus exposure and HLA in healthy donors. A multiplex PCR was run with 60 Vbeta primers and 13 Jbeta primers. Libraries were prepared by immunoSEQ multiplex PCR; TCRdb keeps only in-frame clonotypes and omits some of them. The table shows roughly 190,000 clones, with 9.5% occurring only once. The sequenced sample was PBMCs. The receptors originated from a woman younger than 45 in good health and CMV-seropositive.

The CDR3 sequence: CASSQDLDTQYF. The CDR3, as DNA: TGTGCCAGCAGCCAAGACCTAGATACGCAGTATTTT. The J gene is TRBJ2-3, the V gene TRBV4-2; D is ambiguous. From germline, CDR1 is LGHNA and CDR2 YNFKEQ. With 0 bases removed from V and 5 bases from J, the gap between germline ends came to 3 bases. This CDR3 contains 12 residues.

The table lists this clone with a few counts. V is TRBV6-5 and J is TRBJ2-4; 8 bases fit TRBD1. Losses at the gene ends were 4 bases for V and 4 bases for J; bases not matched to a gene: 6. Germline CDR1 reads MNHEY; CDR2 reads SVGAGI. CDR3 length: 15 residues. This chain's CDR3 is CASSSGTGKKNIQYF. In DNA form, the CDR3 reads TGTGCCAGCAGTTCCGGGACAGGCAAGAAAAACATTCAGTACTTC.

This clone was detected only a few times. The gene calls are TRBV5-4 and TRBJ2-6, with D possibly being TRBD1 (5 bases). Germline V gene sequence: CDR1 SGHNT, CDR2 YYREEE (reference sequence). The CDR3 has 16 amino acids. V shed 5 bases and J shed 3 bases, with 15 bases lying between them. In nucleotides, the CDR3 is TGTGCCAGCAGTTACGACAGTTCCCTTGGGGCCAACGTCCTGACTTTC. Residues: CASSYDSSLGANVLTF.

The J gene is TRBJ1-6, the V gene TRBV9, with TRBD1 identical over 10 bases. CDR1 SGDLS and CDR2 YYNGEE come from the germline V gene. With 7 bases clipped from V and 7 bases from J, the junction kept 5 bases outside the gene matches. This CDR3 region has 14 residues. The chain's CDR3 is CASGRDRGNSPLHF. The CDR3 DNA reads TGTGCCAGCGGCCGGGACAGGGGAAATTCACCCCTCCACTTT.

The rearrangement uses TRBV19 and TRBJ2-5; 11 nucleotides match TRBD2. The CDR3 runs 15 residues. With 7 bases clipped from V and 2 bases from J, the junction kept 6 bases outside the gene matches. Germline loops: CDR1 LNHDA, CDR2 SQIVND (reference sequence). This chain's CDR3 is CASKASGGIQETQYF. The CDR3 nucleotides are TGTGCCAGTAAGGCTAGCGGGGGGATTCAAGAGACCCAGTACTTC.

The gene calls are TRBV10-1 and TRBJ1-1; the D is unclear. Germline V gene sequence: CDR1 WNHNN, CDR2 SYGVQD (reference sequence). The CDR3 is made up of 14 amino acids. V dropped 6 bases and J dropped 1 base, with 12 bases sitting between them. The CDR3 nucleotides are TGCGCCAGCAGGGCGGGCCGTGGGAACACTGAAGCTTTCTTT. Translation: CASRAGRGNTEAFF.

CDR3 DNA sequence: TGTGCCAGCAGCTTCGGGTTGTGGGGCTACACCTTC. As protein: CASSFGLWGYTF. The chain uses TRBV5-4 and TRBJ1-2; D gene uncertain. The CDR3 is 12 residues long. The V gene lost 2 bases and the J gene lost 8 bases, with 10 bases spanning the gap. The germline V gene has CDR1 SGHNT and CDR2 YYREEE (reference sequence).

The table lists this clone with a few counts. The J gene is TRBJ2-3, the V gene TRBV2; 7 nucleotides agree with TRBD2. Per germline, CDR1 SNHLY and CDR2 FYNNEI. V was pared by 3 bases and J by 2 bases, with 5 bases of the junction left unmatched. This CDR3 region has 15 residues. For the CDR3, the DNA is TGTGCCAGCAGTGACCAGCGGGACTACACAGATACGCAGTATTTT. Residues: CASSDQRDYTDTQYF.

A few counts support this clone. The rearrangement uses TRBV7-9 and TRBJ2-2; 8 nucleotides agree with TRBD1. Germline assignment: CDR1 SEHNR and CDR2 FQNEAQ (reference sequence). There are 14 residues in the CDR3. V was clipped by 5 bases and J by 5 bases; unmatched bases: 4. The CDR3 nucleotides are TGTGCCAGCAGCCTAAGACAGGGGACCGGGGAGCTGTTTTTT. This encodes CASSLRQGTGELFF.

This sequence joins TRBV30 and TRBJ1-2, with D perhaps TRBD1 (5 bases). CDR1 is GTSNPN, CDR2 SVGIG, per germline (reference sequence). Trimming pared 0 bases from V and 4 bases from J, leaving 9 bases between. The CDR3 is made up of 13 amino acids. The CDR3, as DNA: TGTGCCTGGAGTGTTAAAGGGGCCTATGGCTACACCTTC. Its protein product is CAWSVKGAYGYTF.

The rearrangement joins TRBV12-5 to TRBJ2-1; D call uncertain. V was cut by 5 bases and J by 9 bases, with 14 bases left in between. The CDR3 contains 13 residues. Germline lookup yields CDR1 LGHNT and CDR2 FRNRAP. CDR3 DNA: TGTGCTAGTGGTCTAGAGCCACGCACTGAGCAGTTCTTC. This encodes CASGLEPRTEQFF.

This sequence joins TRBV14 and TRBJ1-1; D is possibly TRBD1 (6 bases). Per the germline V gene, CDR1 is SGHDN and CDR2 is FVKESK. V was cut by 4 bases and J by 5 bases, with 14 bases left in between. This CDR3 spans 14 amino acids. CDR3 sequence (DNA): TGTGCCAGCAGCCCATACAGGGCAGGTACTGAAGCTTTCTTT. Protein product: CASSPYRAGTEAFF.

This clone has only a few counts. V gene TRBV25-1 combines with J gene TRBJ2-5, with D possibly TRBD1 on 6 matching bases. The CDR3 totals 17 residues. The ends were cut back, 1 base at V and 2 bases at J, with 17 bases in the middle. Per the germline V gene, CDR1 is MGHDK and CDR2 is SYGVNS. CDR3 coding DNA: TGTGCCAGCAGTGAATTCTTCCAGGGGAGAACTCAAGAGACCCAGTACTTC. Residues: CASSEFFQGRTQETQYF.

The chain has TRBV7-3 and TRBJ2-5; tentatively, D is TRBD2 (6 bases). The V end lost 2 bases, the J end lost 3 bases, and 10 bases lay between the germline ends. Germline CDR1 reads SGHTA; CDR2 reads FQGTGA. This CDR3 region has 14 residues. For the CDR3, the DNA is TGTGCCAGCAGCTTAGGAGGGCACGAAGAGACCCAGTACTTC. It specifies CASSLGGHEETQYF.

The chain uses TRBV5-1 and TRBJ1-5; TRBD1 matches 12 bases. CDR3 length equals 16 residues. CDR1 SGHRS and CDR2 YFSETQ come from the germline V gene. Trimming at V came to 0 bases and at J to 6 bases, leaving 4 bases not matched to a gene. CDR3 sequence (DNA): TGCGCCAGCAGCTTGGGGGGACAGGGGGCATTTCAGCCCCAGCATTTT. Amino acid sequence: CASSLGGQGAFQPQHF. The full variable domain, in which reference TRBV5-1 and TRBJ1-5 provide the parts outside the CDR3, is KAGVTQTPRYLIKTRGQQVTLSCSPISGHRSVSWYQQTPGQGLQFLFEYFSETQRNKGNFPGRFSGRQFSNSRSEMNVSTLELGDSALYLCASSLGGQGAFQPQHFGDGTRLSIL.

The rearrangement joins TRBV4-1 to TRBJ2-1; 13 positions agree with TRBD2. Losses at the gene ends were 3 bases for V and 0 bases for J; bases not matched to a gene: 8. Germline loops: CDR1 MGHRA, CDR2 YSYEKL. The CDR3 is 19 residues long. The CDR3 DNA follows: TGCGCCAGCAGCCAGGGACTAGCGGGGTTAGGTAGCTCCTACAATGAGCAGTTCTTC. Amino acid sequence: CASSQGLAGLGSSYNEQFF.

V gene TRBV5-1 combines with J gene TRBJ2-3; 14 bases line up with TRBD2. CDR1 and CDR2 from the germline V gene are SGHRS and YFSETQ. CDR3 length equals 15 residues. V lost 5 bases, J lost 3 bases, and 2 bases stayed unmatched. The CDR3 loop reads CASRGLAGATDTQYF. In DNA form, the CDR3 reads TGCGCCAGCAGGGGACTAGCGGGAGCAACAGATACGCAGTATTTT.